A single TCR beta chain is shown here with its context. This clone is a singleton in its sample. Its antigen remains undetermined. The record has no base qualities; no much larger clone is one base away. This entry comes from a study of glioma-infiltrating T cells after dendritic cell vaccination (dated by TCRdb to 2016 to 2018). The study in broad terms: The cohort included 15 or so glioblastoma patients drawn from Phase I and II dendritic cell vaccination trials, of whom 9 were newly diagnosed and 6 had recurrent disease. Patients received autologous tumor lysate-pulsed dendritic cell vaccination between 2003 and 2012. To make the vaccine, monocyte-derived dendritic cells were cultured for under 9 days with IL-4 and GM-CSF and then pulsed overnight with autologous tumor lysate. Each patient was given three intradermal dendritic cell vaccine injections, spaced two weeks apart, in the arm below the axilla. Tumor-infiltrating lymphocyte content was quantified and tumor and blood repertoires were compared in dendritic cell-vaccinated glioblastoma patients by deep sequencing of TCR beta CDR3 regions. Survival after dendritic cell vaccination was correlated with TCR sequencing metrics such as TIL content and the overlap between tumor and blood repertoires. Study-level results and caveats: Higher estimated pretreatment TIL content predicted longer time to progression and overall survival after dendritic cell vaccination. TCR clonality showed no direct relationship with survival, which suggests that a diverse polyclonal response may matter. The three-group TCR overlap response model was characterized as speculative, and prospective validation of the model was stated to be required. The cohort was small and heterogeneous, only a few patients had full blood and tumor sets, and even fewer had initial-recurrent tumor pairs.

As encoded in the germline V gene (reference sequence), CDR1 is MNHEY while CDR2 is SMNVEV. The CDR3 numbers 14 residues from cysteine through phenylalanine. Here the CDR3 DNA is all that survives: 42 bases in frame from base 1. At the junction V is shortened by 2 bases and J by 4 bases; bases outside the gene matches: 2. The immunoSEQ assay amplified TCRB CDR3 regions from approximately 2 micrograms of genomic DNA, or from all available DNA when less than that amount was available. For multiplex PCR, 60 forward primers for TCR V beta segments and 13 reverse primers for J beta segments were used. To estimate the number of reads per starting template, synthetic control templates were added to each sample at limiting dilution. Sequencing produced 87 bp reads on the Illumina HiSeq System. In the source study's methods: PCR and sequencing errors were removed by a nearest neighbor algorithm that merged closely related sequences. TCR overlap was defined as the percentage of unique tumor TCR beta sequences that were also found in the peripheral blood of the same patient. TCRdb carries this immuneACCESS record with in-frame sequences only. Its versions omit some clonotypes, under half of them owing to an unresolved V gene in the studies checked, with the rest unexplained. V, J and clone size derive from that table, while D and trimming were established from the DNA sequence. Here the sample has about 92,000 clones; around 86% occur a single time. The top ten constitute 15% to 19% of the sample.

To be selected, patients needed enough residual fresh-frozen tumor tissue and more than two years of available survival data. Although molecular status otherwise differed among the glioblastoma patients, no patient had an isocitrate dehydrogenase mutation. PBMC collection took place before vaccination, two weeks after the third vaccination, and at tumor progression if progression occurred. Genomic DNA was extracted with the Qiagen DNeasy Blood extraction Kit. This TCR was recovered from a human donor with glioblastoma. Recombination joined TRBV27 with TRBJ1-5; TRBD1 agrees with 7 junctional bases. The sequenced sample was blood, obtained before dendritic cell vaccination. The bases read TGTGCCAGCAGTTTACAGGGGGAAAATCAGCCCCAGCATTTT. Protein translation: CASSLQGENQPQHF.